The source of this TCR beta chain is a study of T cells after yellow fever vaccination. TCRdb fed the 5' RACE reads into MiXCR, producing one record per CDR3 protein. The data hold under 300,000 distinct CDR3 sequences, with 6.9% observed a single time. The V gene's germline CDR1 is LNHDA and CDR2 SQIVND (reference sequence). This CDR3 comprises 14 residues. Germline trimming cut 5 bases from V and 0 bases from J; bases unmatched to any gene: 4. The clonotype comes from a young man who received the YFV17D yellow fever vaccine. This chain joins TRBV19 and TRBJ2-7; the match to TRBD1 covers 7 bases. The specimen comprised CD4+ T cells sorted from PBMCs, sampled 15 days after the yellow fever booster vaccination. The CDR3 DNA sequence: TGTGCCAGTAGTCCTGGACAGGTCTCCTACGAGCAGTACTTC. This translates into CASSPGQVSYEQYF.